This T cell receptor (beta chain) was recovered during a study of blood T cell repertoires in COVID-19. The CDR3 length is 15 residues. Trimming removed 0 bases from V and 7 bases from J, with 15 bases in between. Per germline, CDR1 LGHNA and CDR2 YNFKEQ. Produced via immunoSEQ multiplex PCR; TCRdb's table is partial and in-frame only. Among 65,000 to 70,000 clones listed, 79% were seen once. The sequence came from a man aged 55 to 69 with acute or convalescent COVID-19. Sequenced: peripheral blood. V gene TRBV4-2 combines with J gene TRBJ1-2; TRBD1 is a possible D gene (5 bases). The CDR3 spells CASSQDRTPGGGYTF. CDR3 bases: TGTGCCAGCAGCCAAGACCGGACACCCGGGGGTGGCTACACCTTC.